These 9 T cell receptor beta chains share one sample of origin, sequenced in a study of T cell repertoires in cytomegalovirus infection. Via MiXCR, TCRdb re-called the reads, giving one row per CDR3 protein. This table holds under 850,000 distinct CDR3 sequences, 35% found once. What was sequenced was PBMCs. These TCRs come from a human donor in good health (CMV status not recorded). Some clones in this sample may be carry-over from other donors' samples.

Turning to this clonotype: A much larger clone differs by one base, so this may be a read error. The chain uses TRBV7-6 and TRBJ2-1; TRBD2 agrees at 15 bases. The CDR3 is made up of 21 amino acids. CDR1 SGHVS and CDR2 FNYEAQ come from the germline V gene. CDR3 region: CSSSLVWPGLAGGDTYNEQFF. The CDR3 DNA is TGTTCCAGCAGCTTAGTATGGCCGGGACTAGCGGGAGGAGACACCTACAATGAGCAGTTCTTC.

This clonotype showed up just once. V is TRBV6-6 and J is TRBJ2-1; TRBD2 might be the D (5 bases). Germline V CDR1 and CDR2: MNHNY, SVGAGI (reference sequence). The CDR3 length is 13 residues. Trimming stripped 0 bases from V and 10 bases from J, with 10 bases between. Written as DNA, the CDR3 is TGTGCCAGCAGTTACTCGAGAGGGTGGGAGCAGTTCTTC. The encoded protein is CASSYSRGWEQFF.

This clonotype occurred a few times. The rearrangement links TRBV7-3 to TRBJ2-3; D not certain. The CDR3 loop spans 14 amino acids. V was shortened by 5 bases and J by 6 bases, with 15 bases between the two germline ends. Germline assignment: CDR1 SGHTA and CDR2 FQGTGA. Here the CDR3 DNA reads TGTGCCAGCAGCCTCGGGCTCCTGGCCGATACGCAGTATTTT. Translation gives CASSLGLLADTQYF.

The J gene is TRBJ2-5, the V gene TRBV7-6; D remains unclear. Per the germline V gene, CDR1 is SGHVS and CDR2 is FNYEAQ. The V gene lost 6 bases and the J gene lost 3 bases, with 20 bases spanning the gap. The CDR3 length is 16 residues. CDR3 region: CASRTTIRAGEETQYF. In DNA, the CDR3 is TGTGCCAGCAGGACCACAATCCGGGCAGGAGAAGAGACCCAGTACTTC.

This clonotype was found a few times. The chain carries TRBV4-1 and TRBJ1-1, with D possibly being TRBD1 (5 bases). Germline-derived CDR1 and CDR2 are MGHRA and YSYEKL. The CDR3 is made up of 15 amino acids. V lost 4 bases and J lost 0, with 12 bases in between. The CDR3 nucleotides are TGCGCCAGCAGCCGTCTCCGGGACTTGAACACTGAAGCTTTCTTT. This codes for CASSRLRDLNTEAFF.

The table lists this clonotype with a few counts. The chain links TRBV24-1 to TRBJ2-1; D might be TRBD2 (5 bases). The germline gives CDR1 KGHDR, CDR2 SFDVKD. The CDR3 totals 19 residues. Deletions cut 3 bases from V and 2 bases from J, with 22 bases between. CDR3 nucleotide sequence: TGTGCCACCAGTGATCCGACTAACGAACCTGTAAAACCCTACAATGAGCAGTTCTTC. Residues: CATSDPTNEPVKPYNEQFF.

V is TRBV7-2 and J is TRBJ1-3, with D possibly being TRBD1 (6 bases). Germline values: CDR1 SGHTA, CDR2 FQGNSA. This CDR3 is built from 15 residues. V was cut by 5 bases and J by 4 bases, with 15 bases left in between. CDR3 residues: CASSPRGGAGNTIYF. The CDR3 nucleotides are TGTGCCAGCAGCCCCCGGGGGGGGGCCGGAAACACCATATATTTT.

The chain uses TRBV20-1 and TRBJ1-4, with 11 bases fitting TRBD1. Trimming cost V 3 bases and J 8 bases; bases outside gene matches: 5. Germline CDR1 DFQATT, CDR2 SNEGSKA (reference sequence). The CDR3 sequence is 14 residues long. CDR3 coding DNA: TGCAGTGCTAGGGGACAGGGGGTTGAGGAAAAACTGTTTTTT. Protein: CSARGQGVEEKLFF.

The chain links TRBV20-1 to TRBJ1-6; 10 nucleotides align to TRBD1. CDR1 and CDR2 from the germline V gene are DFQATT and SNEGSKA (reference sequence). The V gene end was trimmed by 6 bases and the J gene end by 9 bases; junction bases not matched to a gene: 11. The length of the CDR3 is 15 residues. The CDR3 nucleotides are TGCAGTGCCAAAGTCCCGGGACAGGGGATTTCACCCCTCCACTTT. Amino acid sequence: CSAKVPGQGISPLHF.